These 22 T cell receptor beta chains originate from one sample sequenced in a study of T-cell reconstitution after alpha-beta-depleted transplantation in children (dated by TCRdb to 2016 to 2017). The library relied on PCR. The reads were generated on an Illumina HiSeq 2500. TCR library preparation used molecular barcoding, with unique molecular identifiers applied to normalize quantification of the TCRbeta repertoire. The public sequencing data were trimmed at Q25 with fastp and processed into clonotypes with MiXCR by TCRdb, which kept only in-frame beta chains. Every distinct CDR3 protein forms one entry, paired with its most common genes and DNA. In this sample the table shows about 160,000 distinct CDR3 sequences, 11% of which occur a single time. The biggest ten clones account for over 10% of the sample. The sample's treatment or condition label, decoded: allogeneic hematopoietic cell transplantation with graft depleted of TCRalphabeta T cells and CD19 B cells.

Sequenced material: PBMCs, taken before TCRalphabeta/CD19-depleted stem cell transplant. All receptors come from a boy aged 2-15 years with acute myeloid leukemia, due to receive a stem cell transplant.

This clonotype was recorded at least ten times. CDR3 DNA: TGTGCCAGCAGTCCCAGGGGGCAGGACGGGGAGCTGTTTTTT. As protein: CASSPRGQDGELFF. The gene calls are TRBV12-3 or TRBV12-4 and TRBJ2-2; 8 nucleotides agree with TRBD1. CDR3 length: 14 amino acids. Losses at the gene ends were 5 bases for V and 7 bases for J; bases not matched to a gene: 6.

This clonotype was observed at least ten times. This chain uses TRBV25-1 with TRBJ1-2; 7 bases are shared with TRBD1. CDR3 length: 13 residues. Germline trimming cut 3 bases from V and 6 bases from J; bases unmatched to any gene: 4. Looked up from germline, CDR1 is MGHDK and CDR2 is SYGVNS. The CDR3 DNA reads TGTGCCAGCAGTGATCCCAGGGGGGATGGCTACACCTTC. This encodes CASSDPRGDGYTF.

Ten or more counts support this clonotype. This chain links TRBV11-2 with TRBJ1-5; D may be TRBD1 (6 bases). V was cut by 0 bases and J by 1 base, with 19 bases left in between. Germline values: CDR1 SGHAT, CDR2 FQNNGV. CDR3 length: 19 residues. The CDR3 DNA reads as TGTGCCAGCAGCTTAGAGGGGGGGGGCAGGATAATAAGCAATCAGCCCCAGCATTTT. Its protein product is CASSLEGGGRIISNQPQHF.

Many counts were recorded for this clonotype. This chain links TRBV12-3 or TRBV12-4 with TRBJ2-3; tentatively, D is TRBD1 (6 bases). Trimming removed 10 bases from V and 0 bases from J, with 11 bases in between. This CDR3 comprises 13 residues. This CDR3 is CATRRGSTDTQYF. The CDR3 DNA reads as TGTGCCACCCGAAGGGGGAGCACAGATACGCAGTATTTT.

This clonotype was counted many times. This chain uses TRBV7-8 with TRBJ2-5; 7 bases are shared with TRBD2. The CDR3 totals 16 residues. V lost 5 bases, J lost 1 base, and 10 bases stayed unmatched. Per germline, CDR1 SGHVS and CDR2 FQNEAQ. The chain's CDR3 is CASSPKRELVQETQYF. The CDR3 nucleotides read TGTGCCAGCAGCCCGAAGCGGGAATTAGTCCAAGAGACCCAGTACTTC.

This clonotype showed up many times. This chain's CDR3 is CASSREVTYEQYF. The CDR3 DNA reads TGTGCCAGCAGCCGAGAGGTAACCTACGAGCAGTACTTC. The chain uses TRBV7-9 and TRBJ2-7, with D uncertain. V lost 5 bases, J lost 2 bases, and 10 bases lay in between. There are 13 residues in the CDR3. Germline V gives CDR1 SEHNR, CDR2 FQNEAQ (reference sequence).

Note on this clonotype: This may come from a read error, since a much larger clone is one base off. This chain links TRBV18 with TRBJ1-1, with 7 bases lining up with TRBD1. The CDR3 has 12 residues. J lost 10 bases, V lost 3 bases, and 5 bases had no gene match. Germline CDR1 and CDR2: KGHSH and LQKENI. In nucleotides, the CDR3 is TGTGCCAGCTCACCGAAGGGGGACAGAGCTTTCTTT. This gives the protein CASSPKGDRAFF.

This clonotype was found many times. The V call is TRBV5-1, the J call TRBJ2-5; 7 nucleotides line up with TRBD1. The CDR3 covers 16 residues. V lost 1 base, J lost 1 base, and 7 bases stayed unmatched. The germline gives CDR1 SGHRS, CDR2 YFSETQ. CDR3 DNA sequence: TGCGCCAGCAGCTTGTCACCCGGGACAGTCCAAGAGACCCAGTACTTC. Its translation is CASSLSPGTVQETQYF.

The table lists this clonotype with many counts. The chain links TRBV5-1 to TRBJ2-5, with TRBD2 matching over 8 bases. The CDR3 is made up of 14 amino acids. Germline-derived CDR1 and CDR2 are SGHRS and YFSETQ. V lost 1 base, J lost 5 bases, and 4 bases stayed unmatched. CDR3 in amino acids: CASSLTGGPETQYF. CDR3 DNA: TGCGCCAGCAGCTTGACGGGAGGGCCTGAGACCCAGTACTTC.

The sample holds many counts of this clonotype. The chain uses TRBV6-2 or TRBV6-3 and TRBJ1-2, with 8 nucleotides matching TRBD1. The CDR3 extends over 15 amino acids. V shed 4 bases, J shed 7 bases, and the junction held 11 bases outside the gene matches. CDR1 and CDR2 from the germline V gene are MNHEY and SVGEGT. CDR3 sequence: CASSSYRTGFGGYTF. In nucleotides, the CDR3 is TGTGCCAGCAGTTCCTACCGGACAGGGTTCGGTGGCTACACCTTC.

This clonotype was seen at least ten times. The DNA for the CDR3 is TGTGCCAGCAGGGATAGCGGGAGATTGTCCTACAATGAGCAGTTCTTC. Translation: CASRDSGRLSYNEQFF. V and J are TRBV6-1 and TRBJ2-1; 9 positions match TRBD2. Germline V gene sequence: CDR1 MNHNS, CDR2 SASEGT. This CDR3 comprises 16 residues. V lost 6 bases to trimming and J lost 1 base; unmatched junction nucleotides: 7.

A remark on this clonotype: A much more abundant neighbour one base away suggests this may be a read error. V gene TRBV3-1 combines with J gene TRBJ1-6; 7 positions agree with TRBD1. Germline-derived CDR1 and CDR2 are LGHDT and YNNKEL (reference sequence). This CDR3 contains 16 residues. V shed 3 bases, J shed 8 bases, and the junction held 10 bases outside the gene matches. The CDR3 is CASSHPPTGTDSPLHF. Here the CDR3 DNA reads TGTGCCAGCAGCCACCCCCCGACCGGGACAGATTCACCCCTCCACTTT.

This clonotype was detected many times. This rearrangement joins TRBV20-1 to TRBJ1-4; 7 bases fit TRBD1. V lost 3 bases and J lost 8; bases outside the gene matches: 12. Germline assignment: CDR1 DFQATT and CDR2 SNEGSKA (reference sequence). The CDR3 consists of 15 residues. The CDR3, as DNA: TGCAGTGCTAGGGCGGCAGGGGGATCAGGAGAAAAACTGTTTTTT. This codes for CSARAAGGSGEKLFF.

This clonotype occurred many times. This chain links TRBV30 with TRBJ2-1; D is unresolved. Germline lookup yields CDR1 GTSNPN and CDR2 SVGIG (reference sequence). Trimming left V 0 bases short and J 6 bases short, with 6 bases between. The CDR3 has 12 amino acids. The CDR3 coding sequence is TGTGCCTGGAGTGTACCCATCAATGAGCAGTTCTTC. Translated: CAWSVPINEQFF.

This clonotype has at least ten counts. This chain uses TRBV27 with TRBJ1-6; possibly TRBD1 for D (5 bases). The germline CDR1 and CDR2 sequences are MNHEY and SMNVEV (reference sequence). This CDR3 region has 16 residues. Trimming removed 3 bases at V and 0 bases at J, with 9 bases between. CDR3 sequence reads: CASSFRQSSYNSPLHF. The CDR3 DNA reads as TGTGCCAGCAGTTTCCGACAGAGCTCCTATAATTCACCCCTCCACTTT.

This clonotype occurred many times. V and J are TRBV3-1 and TRBJ2-1; 9 bases map to TRBD1. Germline assignment: CDR1 LGHDT and CDR2 YNNKEL (reference sequence). This CDR3 contains 14 residues. The ends lost 8 bases at V and 1 base at J; junction bases unmatched: 3. The CDR3 DNA reads as TGTGCCAGCGGGGGACAGGGTTCCTACAATGAGCAGTTCTTC. Translated: CASGGQGSYNEQFF.

This clonotype has only one observation. The V and J genes are TRBV2 and TRBJ1-5; D is perhaps TRBD1 (5 bases). This CDR3 has 12 residues. Germline CDR1 SNHLY, CDR2 FYNNEI. The germline V and J ends were trimmed by 8 bases and 2 bases, with 7 bases remaining between them. CDR3 nucleotides: TGTGCCAGCCAGGGAGGCAATCAGCCCCAGCATTTT. As protein: CASQGGNQPQHF.

This clonotype has ten or more counts. The gene calls are TRBV5-1 and TRBJ2-1; 7 bases agree with TRBD1. CDR1 is SGHRS and CDR2 is YFSETQ in the germline V gene. The CDR3 runs to 16 residues. V trimming: 0 bases; J trimming: 4 bases; junction bases outside the gene matches: 7. The CDR3 region has the DNA TGCGCCAGCAGCTTGGGGACCGGGACAGAATACAATGAGCAGTTCTTC. Its translation is CASSLGTGTEYNEQFF.

This clonotype was observed at least ten times. The chain carries TRBV2 and TRBJ2-1; D possibly corresponds to TRBD1 (6 bases). The germline V gene has CDR1 SNHLY and CDR2 FYNNEI. This CDR3 is built from 12 residues. V was clipped by 0 bases and J by 14 bases, with 11 bases between them. The CDR3 loop reads CASSEAGTTEFF. CDR3 nucleotide sequence: TGTGCCAGCAGTGAAGCTGGGACAACGGAGTTCTTC.

The chain's CDR3 is CAWSVRASGSLAYNEQFF. The CDR3 bases are TGTGCCTGGAGTGTACGGGCTAGCGGGAGCCTGGCCTACAATGAGCAGTTCTTC. The V and J genes are TRBV30 and TRBJ2-1, with 10 nucleotides matching TRBD2. V was pared by 0 bases and J by 2 bases, with 10 bases of the junction left unmatched. The CDR3 extends over 18 amino acids. The germline V gene has CDR1 GTSNPN and CDR2 SVGIG (reference sequence).

The chain combines TRBV20-1 with TRBJ2-1; tentative D call: TRBD1 (5 bases). The CDR3 contains 11 residues. Germline-derived CDR1 and CDR2 are DFQATT and SNEGSKA (reference sequence). V gave up 3 bases and J gave up 7 bases, with 7 bases separating them. The CDR3 DNA follows: TGCAGTGCTAGTGACAGTAATGAGCAGTTCTTC. Translation: CSASDSNEQFF.

This clonotype was found many times. The CDR3 is CASSLALSTEAFF. Written as DNA, the CDR3 is TGTGCCAGCAGCTTAGCACTCTCCACTGAAGCTTTCTTT. The chain employs TRBV7-9 and TRBJ1-1; D gene ambiguous. In germline, CDR1 is SEHNR, CDR2 FQNEAQ (reference sequence). Deletions cut 0 bases from V and 4 bases from J, with 6 bases between. This CDR3 has 13 amino acids.